Sequencing of this T cell receptor (beta chain) was carried out in a study of blood T cell repertoires in COVID-19. Study as a whole: Donors in the United States, Italy and Spain gave samples during acute or convalescent COVID-19.

Trimming pared 0 bases from V and 0 bases from J, leaving 8 bases between. Germline V gene sequence: CDR1 MNHEY, CDR2 SVGAGI. The CDR3 totals 15 residues. Original handling: Nucleated cell counts were estimated from reference gene primer amplification. The repertoire was sequenced with immunoSEQ multiplex PCR; TCRdb's copy has only in-frame clones and lacks some. V and J calls and clone size are copied from that table; D and trimming were computed from the DNA. Here the sample spans about 63,000 clones, about four fifths being singletons. V is TRBV6-5 and J is TRBJ1-1; a possible D gene is TRBD1 (5 bases). The sample comprised peripheral blood. The sequence derives from a human donor in a cohort sampled during active COVID-19. The CDR3 is CASSYSNRMNTEAFF. CDR3 coding DNA: TGTGCCAGCAGTTACTCGAACAGGATGAACACTGAAGCTTTCTTT.